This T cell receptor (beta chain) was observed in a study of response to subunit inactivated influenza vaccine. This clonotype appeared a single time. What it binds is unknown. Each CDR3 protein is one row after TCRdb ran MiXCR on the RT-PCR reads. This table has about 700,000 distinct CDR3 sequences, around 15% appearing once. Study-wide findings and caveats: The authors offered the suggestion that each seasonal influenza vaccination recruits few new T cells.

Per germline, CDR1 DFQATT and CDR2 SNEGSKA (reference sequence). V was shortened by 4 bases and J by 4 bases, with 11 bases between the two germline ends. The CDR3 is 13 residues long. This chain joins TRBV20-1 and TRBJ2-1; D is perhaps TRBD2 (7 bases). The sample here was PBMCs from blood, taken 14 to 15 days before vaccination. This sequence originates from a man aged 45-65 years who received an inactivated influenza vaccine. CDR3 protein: CSAKAGQYNEQFF. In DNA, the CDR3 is TGCAGTGCTAAAGCGGGACAATACAATGAGCAGTTCTTC.